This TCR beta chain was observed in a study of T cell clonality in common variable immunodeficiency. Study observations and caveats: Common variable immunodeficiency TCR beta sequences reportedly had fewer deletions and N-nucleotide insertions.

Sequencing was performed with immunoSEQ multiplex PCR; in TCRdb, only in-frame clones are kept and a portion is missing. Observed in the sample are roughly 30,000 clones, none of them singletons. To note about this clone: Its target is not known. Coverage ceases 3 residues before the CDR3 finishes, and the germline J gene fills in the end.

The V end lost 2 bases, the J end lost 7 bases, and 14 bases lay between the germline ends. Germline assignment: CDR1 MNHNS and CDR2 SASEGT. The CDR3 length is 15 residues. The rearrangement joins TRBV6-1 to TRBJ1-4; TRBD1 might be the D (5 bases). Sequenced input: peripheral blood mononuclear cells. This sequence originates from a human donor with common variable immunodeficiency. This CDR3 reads CASSEHPGWIEKLFF. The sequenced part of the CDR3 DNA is TGTGCCAGCAGTGAACACCCAGGGTGGATTGAAAAA.